The subject of this entry is one T cell receptor beta chain. What this receptor recognizes is not known. Per-base qualities were not stored, and no clone one base away is much larger. To identify antigen-specific CD4+ T cell clonotypes by their expansion, the ViraFEST assay first stimulated PBMC with viral peptide pools and then applied TCR sequencing. After roughly 11 days of culture, CD4+ T cells were isolated with the EasySep CD4+ T cell isolation kit. PCR-confirmed SARS-CoV-2 infection had occurred in convalescent patients between March and December 2020, before the Alpha, Beta and Delta variants emerged in the United States. Around 2 million PBMC per well were cultured in IMDM with approximately 5% human AB serum, 10 IU/ml IL-2 and gentamicin, plus 10 ug/ml peptides. Half of the culture medium was replaced with fresh IL-2-containing medium on days 3 and 7. Unless noted otherwise, every peptide stimulation condition was cultured in triplicate wells. PBMC were separated from whole blood using Ficoll-Paque Plus gradient centrifugation and were then either cryopreserved at -140C or used fresh. The QIAamp micro DNA kit was used to extract genomic DNA from the cultured CD4+ T cells.

The data were obtained in a study of vaccination effects on CD4 cells after COVID-19 (dated by TCRdb to 2021 to 2024). With regard to the full study: Participants received two doses of either the BNT162b2 or the mRNA-1273 mRNA SARS-CoV-2 vaccine. Pre-vaccine samples from two convalescent patients were drawn 16 days and one week before the first dose, 142 and 148 days after COVID-19 diagnosis. In the study, cultures from other donors were sequenced using the Oncomine TCR Beta short-read assay on an Illumina iSeq 100. A total of nine to ten COVID-19 convalescent patients and a handful of SARS-CoV-2-naive healthy vaccine recipients were included in the full study. SARS-CoV-2 spike-specific CD4+ TCR repertoires were compared before and after mRNA vaccination in COVID-19 convalescent patients and in infection-naive vaccine recipients.

The full study reports these points: The study was limited by a small number of convalescent patients and lacked early post-infection timepoints. In convalescent patients, the post-vaccine spike-reactive repertoire consisted mainly of new vaccine-induced clones, largely distinct from infection-induced clones. At late post-vaccination timepoints, both infection-induced and vaccine-induced clones showed marked clonal contraction, consistent with waning T cell responses.

The CDR3 has 13 amino acids, counting the end cysteine and phenylalanine. Only CDR3 DNA is held: 39 bases, read in frame from base 1. CDR1 and CDR2, looked up from the germline V gene (reference sequence), are MNHEY and SMNVEV. The V and J ends are trimmed by 3 bases and 10 bases, leaving 10 bases between them. The method was the immunoSEQ multiplex PCR assay. DNA from the CD4+ T cells that had been cultured and isolated underwent TCR beta CDR3 sequencing. The source study handled its data this way. Non-productive TCR sequences were removed, reads were trimmed to the CDR3 region, and CDR3s of at least 7 amino acids were retained. The MANAFEST web app was used to identify antigen-specific clonotypes by comparing expansion in peptide wells with expansion in reference cultures. For clones to be considered positive, expansion at FDR<0.05 versus reference and all other wells, an odds ratio above 5, and a frequency above 0.1% in two replicate wells were required. Cross-reactive clonotypes were defined as significantly expanded in SARS-CoV-2 spike wells and in at least one common cold coronavirus spike condition. Levenshtein distance calculated with the stringdist R package was used to assess CDR3 similarity, and unrooted trees were constructed with ape in R 3.6.1. TCRdb provides this immuneACCESS table in a form limited to in-frame rearrangements. Some clones are lacking; in checked studies, under half of them reflect an unresolved V gene, and why the rest are absent is not known. The D gene and trimming were derived from the DNA, and the V and J assignments and clone size from that table. Counted in this sample were about 45,000 clones; around 70% of them appeared once. Jointly, the top ten make up 25% to 35% of the sample.

The rearranged segments are TRBV27 and TRBJ1-6; no D gene is confidently identified. The sample was CD4+ T cells from PBMCs cultured with a peptide pool, taken before COVID-19 vaccination. The receptor's source is a human donor who had a prior SARS-CoV-2 infection. The CDR3 amino acid sequence is: CASSFWNGSPLHF. In nucleotide form, the sequence is TGTGCCAGCAGTTTTTGGAACGGATCACCCCTCCACTTT.